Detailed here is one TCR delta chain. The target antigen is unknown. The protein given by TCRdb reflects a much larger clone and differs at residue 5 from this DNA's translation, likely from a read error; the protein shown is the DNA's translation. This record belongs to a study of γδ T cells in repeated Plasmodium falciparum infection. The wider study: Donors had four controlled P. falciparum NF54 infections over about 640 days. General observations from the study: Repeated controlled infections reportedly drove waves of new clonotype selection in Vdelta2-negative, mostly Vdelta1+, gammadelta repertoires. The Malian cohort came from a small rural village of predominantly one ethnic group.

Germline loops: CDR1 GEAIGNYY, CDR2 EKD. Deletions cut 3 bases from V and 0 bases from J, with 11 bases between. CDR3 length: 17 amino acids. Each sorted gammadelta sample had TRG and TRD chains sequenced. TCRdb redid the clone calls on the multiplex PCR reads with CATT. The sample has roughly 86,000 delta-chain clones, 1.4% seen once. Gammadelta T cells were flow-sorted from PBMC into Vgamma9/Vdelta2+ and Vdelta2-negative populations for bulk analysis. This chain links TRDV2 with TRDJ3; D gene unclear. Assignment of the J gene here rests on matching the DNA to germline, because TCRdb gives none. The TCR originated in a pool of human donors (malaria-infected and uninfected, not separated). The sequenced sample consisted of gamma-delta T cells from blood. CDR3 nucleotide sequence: TGTGCCTGTGACTCGTACTCTAGCTCCTGGGACACCCGACAGATGTTTTTC. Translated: CACDSYSSSWDTRQMFF.